This T cell receptor beta chain was found in a study of T-cell memory formation after mild COVID-19. Study in general: TCR clusters were mostly donor specific. Findings of the study overall: Memory cells collected pre-infection included some clones that later responded, suggesting cross-reactive memory joined. A balance of CD4 and CD8 characterized clones contracting day 15 to 85, whereas later expanders leaned CD4+. Of the contracting clones, CD4+ ones lay mainly in CM and EM, and CD8+ ones in EMRA.

TCRdb re-called the 5' RACE reads with MiXCR, one entry per CDR3 protein. Of around 180,000 distinct CDR3 sequences listed, approximately 17% are singletons. This clonotype was seen a few times. Its antigen is undetermined. V was shortened by 5 bases and J by 6 bases, with 19 bases between the two germline ends. CDR1 is MNHEY and CDR2 is SVGAGI in the germline V gene. This CDR3 is built from 15 residues. This receptor was identified in a man between 18 and 29 years old who had mild COVID-19 (a few samples of this study predate the infection). Cell type and time point are not known. Sequenced material: PBMCs or a T cell subset sorted from them (not recorded which). This sequence joins TRBV6-5 and TRBJ1-1, with D perhaps matching TRBD1 (6 bases). DNA of the CDR3: TGTGCCAGCAGTACTAGCGGGGGCAGCGGGGCTGAAGCTTTCTTT. Translation gives CASSTSGGSGAEAFF.